Shown below are 13 T cell receptor beta chains from a single sample sequenced in a study of shared clonotypes between healthy human individuals. The table came from immunoSEQ multiplex PCR; TCRdb's copy has only in-frame clones and leaves some out. Of a few million clones listed, around 90% are singletons. The sequenced sample consisted of naive CD4+ T cells from PBMCs. Subset indicated: CD45RA+ positively selected. The receptors originated from a man younger than 35 in good health. Some clones in this sample may be carry-over from other donors' samples.

V gene TRBV21-1 combines with J gene TRBJ2-5; the D call of TRBD2 is as the table states it, not checked on the DNA. TRBV21-1 is a listed pseudogene. This CDR3 has 14 amino acids. The chain's CDR3 is CASSCRLVRETQYF. In DNA form, the CDR3 reads TGTGCCAGCAGCTGCCGACTAGTCAGAGAGACCCAGTACTTC.

This clone was recorded at least ten times. The identical CDR3 is also encoded by other nucleotide sequences in the sample. The chain is built from TRBV7-2 and TRBJ2-1, with TRBD2 identical over 8 bases. With 5 bases clipped from V and 5 bases from J, the junction kept 8 bases outside the gene matches. Germline-derived CDR1 and CDR2 are SGHTA and FQGNSA. This CDR3 spans 15 amino acids. The CDR3 here is CASSLGLAGNNEQFF. The CDR3 coding sequence is TGTGCCAGCAGCCTGGGGCTAGCGGGCAACAATGAGCAGTTCTTC.

The CDR3 protein is CASSRRGDEGEQFF. The CDR3 region has the DNA TGCGCCAGCAGTCGCAGGGGCGACGAGGGTGAGCAGTTCTTC. V and J are TRBV5-1 and TRBJ2-1; tentatively, D is TRBD1 (6 bases). With 5 bases removed from V and 9 bases from J, the gap between germline ends came to 18 bases. From germline, CDR1 is SGHRS and CDR2 YFSETQ. The CDR3 is 14 residues long.

The V gene is TRBV4-3, the J gene TRBJ2-1, with D tentatively TRBD2 (6 bases). There are 16 residues in the CDR3. With 1 base removed from V and 3 bases from J, the gap between germline ends came to 13 bases. From germline, CDR1 is LGHNA and CDR2 YSLEER. In DNA, the CDR3 is TGCGCCAGCAGCCAAGCGGGACTGTTTAACTACAATGAGCAGTTCTTC. Amino acids: CASSQAGLFNYNEQFF.

The genes are TRBV7-9 and TRBJ2-1; 7 bases fit TRBD1. This CDR3 is 14 amino acids long. After removal of 7 bases from V and 5 bases from J, the junction contained 8 bases not matched to a gene. The germline CDR1 and CDR2 sequences are SEHNR and FQNEAQ (reference sequence). The CDR3 DNA reads as TGTGCCAGCACCCACAGGGGATTGGACAATGAGCAGTTCTTC. This codes for CASTHRGLDNEQFF.

The rearrangement uses TRBV5-5 and TRBJ1-5; no clear D gene. V lost 5 bases to trimming and J lost 3 bases, with 12 bases between them. CDR3 length: 14 residues. The V gene's germline CDR1 is SGHKS and CDR2 YYEKEE (reference sequence). CDR3 in amino acids: CASRQDAFNQPQHF. CDR3 DNA: TGTGCCAGCAGGCAGGACGCGTTCAATCAGCCCCAGCATTTT.

The gene calls are TRBV7-2 and TRBJ1-1; the D gene is possibly TRBD1 (5 bases). Trimming took 2 bases from V and 11 from J, leaving 21 bases between them. CDR1 is SGHTA and CDR2 is FQGNSA in the germline V gene. The CDR3 spans 15 residues. In nucleotides, the CDR3 is TGTGCCAGCAGCTTATCCTCTCGGGGGATCGTGTGGGCTTTCTTT. Its protein product is CASSLSSRGIVWAFF. Complete variable domain (other parts from reference TRBV7-2 and TRBJ1-1): GAGVSQSPSNKVTEKGKDVELRCDPISGHTALYWYRQSLGQGLEFLIYFQGNSAPDKSGLPSDRFSAERTGGSVSTLTIQRTQQEDSAVYLCASSLSSRGIVWAFFGQGTRLTVV.

The CDR3 region has the DNA TGTGCCAGCAGTTTATTTAGCGCTCCATACAATGAGCAGTTCTTC. Amino acid sequence: CASSLFSAPYNEQFF. The rearrangement uses TRBV27 and TRBJ2-1, with a weak D call TRBD2 (5 bases). V dropped 1 base and J dropped 4 bases, with 11 bases sitting between them. The CDR3 contains 15 residues. The germline V gene encodes CDR1 MNHEY and CDR2 SMNVEV (reference sequence).

The chain links TRBV29-1 to TRBJ1-1, with TRBD1 identical over 7 bases. The germline CDR1 and CDR2 sequences are SQVTM and ANQGSEA. V gave up 6 bases and J gave up 4 bases; unmatched junction bases: 8. The CDR3 is 13 residues long. The CDR3 DNA sequence: TGCAGCGTAACCGACAGGGCCGGCACTGAAGCTTTCTTT. It codes for CSVTDRAGTEAFF.

V usage is TRBV28 and J usage is TRBJ1-5; a weak D match, TRBD1 (6 bases). Germline V gene lookup returns CDR1 MDHEN and CDR2 SYDVKM. This CDR3 spans 13 amino acids. Deletions cut 2 bases from V and 6 bases from J, with 8 bases between. CDR3 sequence reads: CASSLGTPQPQHF. CDR3 DNA: TGTGCCAGCAGTTTAGGGACACCTCAGCCCCAGCATTTT.

The chain couples TRBV6-6 to TRBJ1-5, with a weak D call TRBD1 (6 bases). The V end lost 5 bases, the J end lost 2 bases, and 13 bases lay between the germline ends. The CDR3 covers 15 residues. In germline, CDR1 is MNHNY, CDR2 SVGAGI (reference sequence). This CDR3 reads CASSSRTVGNQPQHF. The CDR3 DNA follows: TGTGCCAGCAGTAGCAGGACAGTTGGCAATCAGCCCCAGCATTTT.

The rearrangement links TRBV10-3 to TRBJ2-5, with 13 bases fitting TRBD2. V dropped 10 bases and J dropped 3; count of bases not matched to a gene: 2. There are 13 residues in the CDR3. Germline V gene data show CDR1 as ENHRY and CDR2 as SYGVKD. The CDR3 protein is CATGLAGEETQYF. DNA of the CDR3: TGTGCCACCGGACTAGCGGGGGAAGAGACCCAGTACTTC.

As regards this clone: The sample has other DNA sequences that encode this CDR3 too. The chain combines TRBV7-9 with TRBJ1-1; TRBD1 is a possible D gene (6 bases). Germline values: CDR1 SEHNR, CDR2 FQNEAQ (reference sequence). This CDR3 has 14 residues. V lost 3 bases, J lost 2 bases, and 10 bases lay in between. CDR3 nucleotides: TGTGCCAGCAGCTTCCTACAGGGCAACACTGAAGCTTTCTTT. It codes for CASSFLQGNTEAFF.